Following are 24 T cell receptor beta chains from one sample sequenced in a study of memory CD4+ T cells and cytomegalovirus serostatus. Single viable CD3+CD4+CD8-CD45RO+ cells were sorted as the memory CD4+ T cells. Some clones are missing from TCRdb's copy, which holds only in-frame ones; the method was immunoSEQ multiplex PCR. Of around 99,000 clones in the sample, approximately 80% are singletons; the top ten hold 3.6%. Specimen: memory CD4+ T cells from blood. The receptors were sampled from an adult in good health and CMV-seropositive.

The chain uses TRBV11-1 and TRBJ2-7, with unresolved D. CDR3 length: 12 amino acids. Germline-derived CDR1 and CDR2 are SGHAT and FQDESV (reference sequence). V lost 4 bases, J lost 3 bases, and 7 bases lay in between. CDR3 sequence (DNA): TGTGCCAGCAGCTCCCCAGGCTACGAGCAGTACTTC. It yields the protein CASSSPGYEQYF. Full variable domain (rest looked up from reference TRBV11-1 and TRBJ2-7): EAEVAQSPRYKITEKSQAVAFWCDPISGHATLYWYRQILGQGPELLVQFQDESVVDDSQLPKDRFSAERLKGVDSTLKIQPAELGDSAMYLCASSSPGYEQYFGPGTRLTVT.

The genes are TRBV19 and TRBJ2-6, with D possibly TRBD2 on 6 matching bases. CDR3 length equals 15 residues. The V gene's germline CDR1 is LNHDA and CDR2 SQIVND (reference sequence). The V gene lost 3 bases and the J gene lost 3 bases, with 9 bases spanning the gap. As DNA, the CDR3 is TGTGCCAGTAGTATCGGGGGAAGTGGGGCCAACGTCCTGACTTTC. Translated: CASSIGGSGANVLTF.

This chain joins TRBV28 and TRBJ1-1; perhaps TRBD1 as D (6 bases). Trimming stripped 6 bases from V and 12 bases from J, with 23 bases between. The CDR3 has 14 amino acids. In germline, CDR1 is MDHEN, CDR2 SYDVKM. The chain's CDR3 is CASSSGQLLSVTFF. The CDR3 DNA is TGTGCCAGCAGCTCTGGACAGCTCCTTTCGGTTACTTTCTTT.

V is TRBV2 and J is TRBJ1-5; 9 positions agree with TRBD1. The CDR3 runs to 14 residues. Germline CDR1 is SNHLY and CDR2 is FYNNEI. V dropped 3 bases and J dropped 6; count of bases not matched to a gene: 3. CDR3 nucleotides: TGTGCCAGCAGTGAGGGGACAGGGTTTCAGCCCCAGCATTTT. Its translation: CASSEGTGFQPQHF.

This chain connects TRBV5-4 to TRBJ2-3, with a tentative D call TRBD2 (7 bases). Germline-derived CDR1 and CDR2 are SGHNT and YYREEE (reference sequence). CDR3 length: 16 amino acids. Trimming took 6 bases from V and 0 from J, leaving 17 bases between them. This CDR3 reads CASTLGASGSTDTQYF. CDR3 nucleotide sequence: TGTGCCAGCACCCTGGGGGCTAGCGGCAGCACAGATACGCAGTATTTT.

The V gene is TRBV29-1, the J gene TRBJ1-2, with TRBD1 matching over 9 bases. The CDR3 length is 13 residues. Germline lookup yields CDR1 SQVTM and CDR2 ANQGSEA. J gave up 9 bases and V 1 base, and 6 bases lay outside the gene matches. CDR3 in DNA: TGCAGCGTTGAAGGACAACAGGGGGCCCGCTACACCTTC. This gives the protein CSVEGQQGARYTF.

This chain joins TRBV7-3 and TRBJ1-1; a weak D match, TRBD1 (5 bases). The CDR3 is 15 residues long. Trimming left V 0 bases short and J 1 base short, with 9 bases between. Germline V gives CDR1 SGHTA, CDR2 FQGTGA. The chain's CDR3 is CASSLTAGQNTEAFF. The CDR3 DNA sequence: TGTGCCAGCAGCTTAACGGCAGGACAGAACACTGAAGCTTTCTTT.

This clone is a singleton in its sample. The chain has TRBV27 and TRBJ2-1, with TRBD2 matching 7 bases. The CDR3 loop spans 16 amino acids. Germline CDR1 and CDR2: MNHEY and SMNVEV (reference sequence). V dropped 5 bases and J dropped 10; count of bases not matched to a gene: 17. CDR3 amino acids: CASSDRQGLSPGEQFF. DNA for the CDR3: TGTGCCAGCAGTGACCGCCAGGGACTAAGCCCTGGGGAGCAGTTCTTC.

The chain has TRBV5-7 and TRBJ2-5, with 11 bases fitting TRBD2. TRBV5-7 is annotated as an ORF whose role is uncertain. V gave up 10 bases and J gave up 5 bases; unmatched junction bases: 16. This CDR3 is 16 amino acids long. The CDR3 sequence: CAPTSRVAGGPETQYF. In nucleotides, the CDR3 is TGTGCCCCCACCTCAAGGGTAGCGGGAGGGCCGGAGACCCAGTACTTC.

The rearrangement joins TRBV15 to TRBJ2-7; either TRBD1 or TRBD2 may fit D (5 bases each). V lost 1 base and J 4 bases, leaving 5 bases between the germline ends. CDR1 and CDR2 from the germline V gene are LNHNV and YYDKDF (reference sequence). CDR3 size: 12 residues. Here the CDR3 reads CATSRGGYEQYF. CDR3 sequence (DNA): TGTGCCACCAGCAGAGGGGGGTACGAGCAGTACTTC.

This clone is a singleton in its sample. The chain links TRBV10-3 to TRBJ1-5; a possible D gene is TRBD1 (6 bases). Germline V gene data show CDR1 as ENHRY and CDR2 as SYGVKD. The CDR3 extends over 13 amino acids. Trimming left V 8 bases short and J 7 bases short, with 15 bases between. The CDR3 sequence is CAIGRGASQPQHF. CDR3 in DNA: TGTGCCATCGGCCGGGGGGCTTCACAGCCCCAGCATTTT.

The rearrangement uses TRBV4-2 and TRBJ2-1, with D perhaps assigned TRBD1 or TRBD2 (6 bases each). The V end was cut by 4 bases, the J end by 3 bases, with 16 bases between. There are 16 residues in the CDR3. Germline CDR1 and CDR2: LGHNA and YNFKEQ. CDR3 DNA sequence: TGTGCCAGCAGCCTTGGGGGCGGGATCCTCTACAATGAGCAGTTCTTC. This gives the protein CASSLGGGILYNEQFF.

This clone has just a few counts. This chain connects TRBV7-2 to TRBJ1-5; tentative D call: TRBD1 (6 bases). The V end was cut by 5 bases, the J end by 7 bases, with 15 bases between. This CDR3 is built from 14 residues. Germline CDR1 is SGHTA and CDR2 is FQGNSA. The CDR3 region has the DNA TGTGCCAGCAGCCCCGGACAGCCAGGACAGCCCCAGCATTTT. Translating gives CASSPGQPGQPQHF.

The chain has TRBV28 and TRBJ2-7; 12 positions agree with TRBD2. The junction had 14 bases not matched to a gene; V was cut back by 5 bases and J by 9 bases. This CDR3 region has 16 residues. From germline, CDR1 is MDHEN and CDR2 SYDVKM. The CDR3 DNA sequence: TGTGCCAGCAGTCTCCGAGGGACTAGCGGGTTAGGGGGGCAGTACTTC. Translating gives CASSLRGTSGLGGQYF. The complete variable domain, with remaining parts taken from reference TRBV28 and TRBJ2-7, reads DVKVTQSSRYLVKRTGEKVFLECVQDMDHENMFWYRQDPGLGLRLIYFSYDVKMKEKGDIPEGYSVSREKKERFSLILESASTNQTSMYLCASSLRGTSGLGGQYFGPGTRLTVT.

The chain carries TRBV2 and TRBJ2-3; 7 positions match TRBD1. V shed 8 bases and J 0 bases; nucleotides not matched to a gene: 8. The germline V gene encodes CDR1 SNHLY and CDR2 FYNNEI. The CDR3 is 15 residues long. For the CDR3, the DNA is TGTGCCAGCTCCCTATTGGGACAGAGCACAGATACGCAGTATTTT. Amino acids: CASSLLGQSTDTQYF.

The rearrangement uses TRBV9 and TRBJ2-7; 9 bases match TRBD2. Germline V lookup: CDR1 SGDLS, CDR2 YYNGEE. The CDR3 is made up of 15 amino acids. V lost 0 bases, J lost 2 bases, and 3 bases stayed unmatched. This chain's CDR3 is CASSVDPSGTYEQYF. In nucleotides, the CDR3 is TGTGCCAGCAGCGTAGATCCTAGCGGGACCTACGAGCAGTACTTC.

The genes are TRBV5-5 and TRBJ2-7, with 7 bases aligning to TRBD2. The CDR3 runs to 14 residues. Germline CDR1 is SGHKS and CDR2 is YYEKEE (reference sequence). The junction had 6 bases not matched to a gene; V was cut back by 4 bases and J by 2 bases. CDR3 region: CASSPLGLAYEQYF. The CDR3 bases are TGTGCCAGCAGCCCCCTAGGACTAGCCTACGAGCAGTACTTC.

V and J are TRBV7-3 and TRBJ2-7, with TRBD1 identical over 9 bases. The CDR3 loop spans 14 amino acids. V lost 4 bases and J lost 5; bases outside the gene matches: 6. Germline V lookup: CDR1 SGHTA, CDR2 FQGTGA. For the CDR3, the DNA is TGTGCCAGCAGCTCCCAGGGGACAGGGCACGAGCAGTACTTC. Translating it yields CASSSQGTGHEQYF.

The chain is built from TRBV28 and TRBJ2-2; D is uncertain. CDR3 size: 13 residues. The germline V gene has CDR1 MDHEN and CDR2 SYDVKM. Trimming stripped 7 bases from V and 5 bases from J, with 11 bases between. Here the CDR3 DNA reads TGTGCCAGCAACTTGCTACTTACCGGGGAGCTGTTTTTT. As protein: CASNLLLTGELFF.

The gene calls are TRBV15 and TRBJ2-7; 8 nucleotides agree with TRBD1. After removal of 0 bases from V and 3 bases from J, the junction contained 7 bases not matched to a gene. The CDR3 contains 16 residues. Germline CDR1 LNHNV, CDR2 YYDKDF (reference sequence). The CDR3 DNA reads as TGTGCCACCAGCAGAGATTTGGGGACAGGAAGCTACGAGCAGTACTTC. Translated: CATSRDLGTGSYEQYF.

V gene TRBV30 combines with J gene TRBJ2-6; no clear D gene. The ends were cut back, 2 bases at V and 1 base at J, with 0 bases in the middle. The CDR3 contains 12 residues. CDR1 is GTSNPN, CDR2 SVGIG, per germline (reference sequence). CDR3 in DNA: TGTGCCTGGAGTTCTGGGGCCAACGTCCTGACTTTC. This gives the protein CAWSSGANVLTF.

CDR3 loop: CASSVGSGPNYGYTF. CDR3 nucleotide sequence: TGTGCCAGCAGCGTGGGGTCGGGGCCGAACTATGGCTACACCTTC. The chain recombines TRBV9 with TRBJ1-2; D possibly corresponds to TRBD1 (5 bases). From germline, CDR1 is SGDLS and CDR2 YYNGEE. CDR3 length: 15 residues. With 2 bases removed from V and 2 bases from J, the gap between germline ends came to 13 bases.

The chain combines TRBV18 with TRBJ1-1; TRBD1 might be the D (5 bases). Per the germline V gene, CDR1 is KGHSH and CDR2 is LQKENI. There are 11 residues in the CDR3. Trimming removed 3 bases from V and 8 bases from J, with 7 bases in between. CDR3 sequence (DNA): TGTGCCAGCTCACCCCGGGGGGAAGCTTTCTTT. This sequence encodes CASSPRGEAFF.

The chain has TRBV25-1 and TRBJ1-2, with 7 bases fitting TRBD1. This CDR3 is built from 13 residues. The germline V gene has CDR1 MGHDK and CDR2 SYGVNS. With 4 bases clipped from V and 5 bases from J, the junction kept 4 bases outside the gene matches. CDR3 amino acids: CASSAQGQYGYTF. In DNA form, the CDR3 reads TGTGCCAGCAGTGCACAGGGACAGTATGGCTACACCTTC.